These 22 T cell receptor beta chains were all obtained from the same sample, sequenced in a study of blood T cell repertoires in COVID-19. Using immunoSEQ multiplex PCR, the repertoire was profiled, and TCRdb retains in-frame clones only, with some absent. The sample contains tens of thousands of clones, around nine tenths of which appear only once. Input material: peripheral blood. The receptors come from a man between 65 and 85 years old with active or convalescent COVID-19.

The V gene is TRBV19, the J gene TRBJ2-7; 9 bases are shared with TRBD1. Germline V gene data show CDR1 as LNHDA and CDR2 as SQIVND (reference sequence). The V segment lost 6 bases and the J segment 0 bases; nucleotides outside the gene matches: 6. The CDR3 has 15 amino acids. The CDR3 DNA reads as TGTGCCAGTAGCAAGGGACAGGGAGGCTCCTACGAGCAGTACTTC. Translating it yields CASSKGQGGSYEQYF.

The chain recombines TRBV30 with TRBJ1-4, with D maybe TRBD1 (6 bases). The CDR3 has 15 amino acids. V lost 5 bases and J 1 base, leaving 14 bases between the germline ends. CDR1 is GTSNPN, CDR2 SVGIG, per germline (reference sequence). Written as DNA, the CDR3 is TGTGCCTGGGCCCTTCTAGGGGGAACTAATGAAAAACTGTTTTTT. Residues: CAWALLGGTNEKLFF. The full variable domain, with the rest looked up from reference TRBV30 and TRBJ1-4, is SQTIHQWPATLVQPVGSPLSLECTVEGTSNPNLYWYRQAAGRGLQLLFYSVGIGQISSEVPQNLSASRPQDRQFILSSKKLLLSDSGFYLCAWALLGGTNEKLFFGSGTQLSVL.

The chain links TRBV7-2 to TRBJ1-6, with a weak D call TRBD1 (5 bases). The germline V gene has CDR1 SGHTA and CDR2 FQGNSA. The CDR3 covers 18 residues. V was clipped by 1 base and J by 5 bases, with 18 bases between them. The CDR3 coding sequence is TGTGCCAGCAGCTTAGTATGGGGGGGAGGTTATGATAATTCACCCCTCCACTTT. Translation: CASSLVWGGGYDNSPLHF.

The V and J genes are TRBV7-2 and TRBJ1-5; 7 bases are a match to TRBD1. The V and J ends lost 1 base and 6 bases, in that order; junction bases with no gene match: 9. Germline V gene sequence: CDR1 SGHTA, CDR2 FQGNSA. The length of the CDR3 is 16 residues. The CDR3 spells CASSLDFQGGGQPQHF. CDR3 coding DNA: TGTGCCAGCAGCTTAGATTTTCAGGGGGGAGGTCAGCCCCAGCATTTT.

The rearrangement links TRBV6-5 to TRBJ1-1, with 7 bases lining up with TRBD1. The CDR3 is made up of 15 amino acids. The V gene's germline CDR1 is MNHEY and CDR2 SVGAGI. V trimming: 6 bases; J trimming: 1 base; junction bases outside the gene matches: 8. The CDR3 spells CASSPLRTGNTEAFF. The CDR3 DNA reads TGTGCCAGCAGCCCCTTAAGGACAGGGAACACTGAAGCTTTCTTT.

The rearrangement joins TRBV18 to TRBJ2-1, with 11 bases identical to TRBD2. Germline V gene data show CDR1 as KGHSH and CDR2 as LQKENI. The CDR3 spans 17 residues. The ends lost 5 bases at V and 2 bases at J; junction bases unmatched: 8. The CDR3 reads CASSAVAGGLTYNEQFF. CDR3 nucleotide sequence: TGTGCCAGCTCAGCGGTAGCGGGGGGGCTAACCTACAATGAGCAGTTCTTC.

This chain uses TRBV18 with TRBJ1-2, with D perhaps matching TRBD1 (5 bases). Germline CDR1 is KGHSH and CDR2 is LQKENI. V was pared by 3 bases and J by 3 bases, with 17 bases between. This CDR3 contains 16 residues. For the CDR3, the DNA is TGTGCCAGCTCACCGGAGGGGAGCAAGTCGGACTATGGCTACACCTTC. Translated, it gives CASSPEGSKSDYGYTF. The whole variable domain, remainder taken from reference TRBV18 and TRBJ1-2, is NAGVMQNPRHLVRRRGQEARLRCSPMKGHSHVYWYRQLPEEGLKFMVYLQKENIIDESGMPKERFSAEFPKEGPSILRIQQVVRGDSAAYFCASSPEGSKSDYGYTFGSGTRLTVV.

A single count supports this clone. The J gene is TRBJ2-3, the V gene TRBV9; tentatively, D is TRBD1 (7 bases). CDR3 size: 16 residues. V was cut by 4 bases and J by 1 base, with 16 bases left in between. CDR1 and CDR2 (germline): SGDLS, YYNGEE. CDR3 DNA: TGTGCCAGCAGCTGGAGGGACAGCGCTGGCACAGATACGCAGTATTTT. Protein sequence: CASSWRDSAGTDTQYF.

The chain is built from TRBV3-1 (or the pseudogene TRBV3-2) and TRBJ1-5, with D perhaps matching TRBD1 (6 bases). V was clipped by 1 base and J by 3 bases, with 10 bases between them. Germline V lookup: CDR1 LGHDT, CDR2 YNNKEL (reference sequence). There are 15 residues in the CDR3. This CDR3 is CASSQGGGVNQPQHF. CDR3 DNA: TGTGCCAGCAGCCAAGGAGGGGGGGTCAATCAGCCCCAGCATTTT.

This chain connects TRBV28 to TRBJ2-2; TRBD1 agrees at 11 bases. Per the germline V gene, CDR1 is MDHEN and CDR2 is SYDVKM. The ends lost 8 bases at V and 5 bases at J; junction bases unmatched: 10. The CDR3 totals 16 residues. For the CDR3, the DNA is TGTGCCAGCTCCTTCGGGGACAGGGGGGATACCGGGGAGCTGTTTTTT. This encodes CASSFGDRGDTGELFF.

The sample holds a few counts of this clone. V and J are TRBV19 and TRBJ1-6; D is perhaps TRBD1 (6 bases). Looked up from germline, CDR1 is LNHDA and CDR2 is SQIVND (reference sequence). The CDR3 extends over 18 amino acids. Trimming stripped 3 bases from V and 6 bases from J, with 21 bases between. CDR3 nucleotide sequence: TGTGCCAGTAGTATTACAGGACAGCGTCATCTTCCTAATTCACCCCTCCACTTT. Translation: CASSITGQRHLPNSPLHF.

The chain carries TRBV2 and TRBJ1-5; the match to TRBD1 covers 7 bases. The CDR3 spans 16 residues. From germline, CDR1 is SNHLY and CDR2 FYNNEI. V shed 4 bases and J 2 bases; nucleotides not matched to a gene: 8. The CDR3 DNA follows: TGTGCCAGCAGTGGACAGGGAGGTTATGGCAATCAGCCCCAGCATTTT. Amino acids: CASSGQGGYGNQPQHF.

The J gene is TRBJ2-2, the V gene TRBV4-1; D unresolved. Germline V gives CDR1 MGHRA, CDR2 YSYEKL. V was shortened by 4 bases and J by 6 bases, with 21 bases between the two germline ends. The CDR3 length is 17 residues. The CDR3 spells CASSRTRLIRTSGELFF. CDR3 bases: TGCGCCAGCAGCCGCACAAGACTGATTCGAACCTCCGGGGAGCTGTTTTTT.

This chain uses TRBV7-2 with TRBJ2-1; the match to TRBD1 covers 8 bases. With 5 bases clipped from V and 4 bases from J, the junction kept 4 bases outside the gene matches. The CDR3 extends over 14 amino acids. Germline V gives CDR1 SGHTA, CDR2 FQGNSA. The CDR3 region is CASSQGQAYNEQFF. The CDR3 DNA reads TGTGCCAGCAGCCAGGGACAGGCTTACAATGAGCAGTTCTTC.

V gene TRBV27 combines with J gene TRBJ1-1; a weak D match, TRBD1 (5 bases). The CDR3 covers 15 residues. Germline assignment: CDR1 MNHEY and CDR2 SMNVEV (reference sequence). Trimming pared 0 bases from V and 1 base from J, leaving 9 bases between. In nucleotides, the CDR3 is TGTGCCAGCAGTTTATCCCGGGGGGGGAACACTGAAGCTTTCTTT. Amino acid sequence: CASSLSRGGNTEAFF.

The J gene is TRBJ1-1, the V gene TRBV18; 8 bases line up with TRBD1. This CDR3 region has 13 residues. Germline CDR1 KGHSH, CDR2 LQKENI. Trimming took 2 bases from V and 6 from J; bases not matched to a gene: 2. In DNA, the CDR3 is TGTGCCAGCTCACCAAAGACAGGGGCTGAAGCTTTCTTT. This sequence encodes CASSPKTGAEAFF.

V gene TRBV10-3 combines with J gene TRBJ1-5; perhaps TRBD1 as D (6 bases). The CDR3 extends over 14 amino acids. Germline V gene data show CDR1 as ENHRY and CDR2 as SYGVKD. V dropped 8 bases and J dropped 2 bases, with 13 bases sitting between them. The chain's CDR3 is CAIAAGVRNQPQHF. The CDR3 nucleotides read TGTGCCATCGCGGCAGGGGTACGCAATCAGCCCCAGCATTTT.

The chain is built from TRBV7-7 and TRBJ2-5, with a possible D match to TRBD2 (6 bases). This CDR3 comprises 14 residues. CDR1 and CDR2 from the germline V gene are SSHAT and FNYEAQ (reference sequence). V lost 6 bases to trimming and J lost 5 bases, with 16 bases between them. CDR3 DNA: TGTGCCAGCAGTCCCGGGAGCCGGGGGGAGACCCAGTACTTC. This encodes CASSPGSRGETQYF.

This rearrangement joins TRBV9 to TRBJ1-1; D is undetermined. CDR1 and CDR2 (germline): SGDLS, YYNGEE. The CDR3 loop spans 17 amino acids. Trimming shortened V by 4 bases and J by 5 bases, and 24 bases separated the two germline ends. In DNA form, the CDR3 reads TGTGCCAGCAGCCCCCACCCCGGGATTCTGTTAGGGACTGAAGCTTTCTTT. It codes for CASSPHPGILLGTEAFF.

The rearrangement joins TRBV6-1 to TRBJ1-1; D remains unclear. Trimming removed 1 base from V and 7 bases from J, with 10 bases in between. CDR3 length: 13 residues. Germline V lookup: CDR1 MNHNS, CDR2 SASEGT. CDR3 bases: TGTGCCAGCAGTGAAGGAGGCGTGAGTGAAGCTTTCTTT. It translates to CASSEGGVSEAFF.

CDR3 nucleotides: TGTGCCTGGAGTCGAGGGGGCGCGGGCTCACCCCTCCACTTT. It yields the protein CAWSRGGAGSPLHF. The gene calls are TRBV30 and TRBJ1-6; 7 bases align to TRBD1. Germline loops: CDR1 GTSNPN, CDR2 SVGIG (reference sequence). This CDR3 has 14 residues. With V trimmed by 2 bases and J by 10 bases, 8 bases remained unmatched.

This chain uses TRBV7-9 with TRBJ2-3, with TRBD2 identical over 9 bases. Germline CDR1 SEHNR, CDR2 FQNEAQ (reference sequence). Losses at the gene ends were 4 bases for V and 0 bases for J; bases not matched to a gene: 5. CDR3 length: 16 amino acids. Here the CDR3 reads CASSSGTSPSTDTQYF. DNA for the CDR3: TGTGCCAGCAGCTCCGGGACTAGCCCTAGCACAGATACGCAGTATTTT.